Listed below are T cell receptor beta chains from one sample, sequenced in a study of shared clonotypes between healthy human individuals. Sequencing was performed with immunoSEQ multiplex PCR; in TCRdb, only in-frame clones are kept and a portion is missing. The table shows hundreds of thousands of clones, with about 82% occurring only once. The specimen sequenced was PBMCs. The receptors come from a woman in her 40s in good health. Some clones in this sample may be carry-over from other donors' samples. CDR3s include the opening cysteine and the closing phenylalanine or tryptophan. Fields, in order: V gene, J gene, D gene, clone size, CDR3 protein, CDR3 DNA. A D gene is named only where the DNA matches it firmly. Clone size appears in some rows only: once, few, many, or a class for an expanded clone.

TRBV7-2,TRBJ1-2,.,.,CASSLGRVTYGYTF,TGTGCCAGCAGCTTAGGGCGGGTTACCTATGGCTACACCTTC
TRBV6-1,TRBJ2-7,TRBD2,once,CASSSGSYYEQYF,TGTGCCAGCAGTAGCGGGAGTTACTACGAGCAGTACTTC
TRBV28,TRBJ2-6,.,.,CASSSLPGRVSGANVLTF,TGTGCCAGCAGTTCTTTACCGGGGAGAGTATCTGGGGCCAACGTCCTGACTTTC
TRBV28,TRBJ1-2,.,.,CASSLNYGYTF,TGTGCCAGCAGCCTCAACTATGGCTACACCTTC
TRBV6-6,TRBJ2-7,.,.,CASSQEHSRSYEQYF,TGTGCCAGCAGCCAAGAGCACAGCCGATCCTACGAGCAGTACTTC
TRBV19,TRBJ2-6,.,.,CASSIAAVSGANVLTF,TGTGCCAGTAGTATAGCGGCGGTCTCTGGGGCCAACGTCCTGACTTTC
TRBV4-1,TRBJ2-3,.,.,CASSQAISTDTQYF,TGCGCCAGCAGCCAGGCGATCAGCACAGATACGCAGTATTTT
TRBV19,TRBJ2-1,.,.,CASSLAGGSYNEQFF,TGTGCCAGTAGTCTCGCGGGCGGCTCGTACAATGAGCAGTTCTTC
TRBV14,TRBJ2-1,TRBD2,few,CASSGTGASGRANEQFF,TGTGCCAGCAGCGGAACCGGGGCTAGCGGGAGGGCCAATGAGCAGTTCTTC
TRBV4-3,TRBJ1-1,TRBD1,.,CASRPGTGVNTEAFF,TGCGCCAGCCGTCCCGGGACAGGGGTGAACACTGAAGCTTTCTTT
TRBV28,TRBJ2-1,.,.,CASQARGGIYNEQFF,TGTGCCAGCCAAGCGCGGGGAGGAATCTACAATGAGCAGTTCTTC
TRBV4-3,TRBJ2-1,.,.,CASSQETLRAFSYNEQFF,TGCGCCAGCAGCCAAGAAACACTACGGGCATTCTCCTACAATGAGCAGTTCTTC
TRBV2,TRBJ2-2,TRBD1,.,CASKGGTGHAGELFF,TGTGCCAGCAAGGGGGGGACAGGGCACGCCGGGGAGCTGTTTTTT
TRBV7-2,TRBJ1-2,.,.,CASRGVGLGGYTF,TGTGCCAGCAGGGGAGTGGGGTTAGGCGGCTACACCTTC
TRBV28,TRBJ2-1,.,.,CASRSGTRLVEQFF,TGTGCCAGCAGGTCCGGGACCCGCCTTGTTGAGCAGTTCTTC
TRBV7-9,TRBJ1-1,.,few,CASSLRAGGGWAFF,TGTGCCAGCAGCCTGCGGGCGGGGGGCGGTTGGGCTTTCTTT
TRBV6-5,TRBJ2-7,.,few,CASSQEREQYF,TGTGCCAGCAGTCAAGAACGCGAGCAGTACTTC
TRBV20-1,TRBJ2-7,.,.,CSARTSYEQYF,TGCAGTGCTAGAACCTCCTACGAGCAGTACTTC
TRBV19,TRBJ2-3,TRBD1,.,CASSTGQGETDTQYF,TGTGCCAGTAGTACCGGACAGGGCGAGACAGATACGCAGTATTTT
TRBV4-1,TRBJ1-2,.,.,CASTQGVSYGYTF,TGCGCCAGCACCCAGGGAGTTAGCTATGGCTACACCTTC
TRBV9,TRBJ2-7,.,.,CASSVGRGTGEQYF,TGTGCCAGCAGCGTAGGTAGAGGAACGGGCGAGCAGTACTTC
TRBV5-1,TRBJ1-2,TRBD1,.,CASSLKDRVYGYTF,TGCGCCAGCAGCTTGAAGGACAGGGTCTATGGCTACACCTTC
TRBV5-1,TRBJ2-2,.,.,CASSLGTGGAGELFF,TGCGCCAGCAGCTTGGGAACGGGTGGAGCCGGGGAGCTGTTTTTT
TRBV10-2,TRBJ1-5,.,.,CASSDRNQPQHF,TGCGCCAGCAGTGATAGAAATCAGCCCCAGCATTTT
TRBV5-4,TRBJ1-1,.,.,CASSPGGGEAFF,TGTGCCAGCAGCCCGGGGGGAGGGGAAGCTTTCTTT
TRBV5-1,TRBJ2-2,.,.,CASSFGGELFF,TGCGCCAGCAGCTTCGGCGGGGAGCTGTTTTTT
TRBV7-9,TRBJ2-1,.,.,CASSPYMGLSYNEQFF,TGTGCCAGCAGCCCTTATATGGGCCTCTCCTACAATGAGCAGTTCTTC
TRBV4-2,TRBJ2-3,.,.,CASRAERVRGPTDTQYF,TGTGCCAGCAGGGCAGAGCGGGTCCGCGGCCCCACAGATACGCAGTATTTT
TRBV7-2,TRBJ2-3,.,.,CASVPRARARTDTQYF,TGTGCCAGCGTCCCGAGGGCGCGGGCGCGCACAGATACGCAGTATTTT
TRBV2,TRBJ2-3,.,.,CASSEAGRGSTDTQYF,TGTGCCAGCAGTGAAGCGGGGCGGGGCAGCACAGATACGCAGTATTTT
TRBV30,TRBJ2-6,.,.,CAWIRRGGSLSGANVLTF,TGTGCCTGGATCCGCCGAGGGGGTTCACTCTCTGGGGCCAACGTCCTGACTTTC
TRBV9,TRBJ2-1,.,.,CASSVGAVTAYNEQFF,TGTGCCAGCAGCGTCGGGGCGGTGACGGCCTACAATGAGCAGTTCTTC
TRBV28,TRBJ2-7,.,.,CASSLLGQTSSYEQYF,TGTGCCAGCAGTTTATTAGGTCAGACAAGCTCCTACGAGCAGTACTTC
TRBV10-1,TRBJ1-4,TRBD1,.,CASSRQGVGEKLFF,TGCGCCAGCAGTAGACAGGGAGTTGGAGAAAAACTGTTTTTT
TRBV5-1,TRBJ1-6,.,.,CASSLPGDNSPLHF,TGCGCCAGCAGCTTGCCAGGGGATAATTCACCCCTCCACTTT
TRBV21-1,TRBJ1-2,.,.,CASSRCYRKTYGYTF,TGTGCCAGCAGTAGATGCTACAGAAAGACCTATGGCTACACCTTC
TRBV6-5,TRBJ1-2,.,.,CASSYSIGAGYTF,TGTGCCAGCAGTTACTCGATAGGGGCTGGCTACACCTTC
TRBV27,TRBJ2-7,TRBD2,.,CASSFISGAPGEQYF,TGTGCCAGCAGTTTCATTAGCGGGGCGCCCGGGGAGCAGTACTTC
TRBV10-3,TRBJ1-3,.,.,CAISESRDIGNTIYF,TGTGCCATCAGTGAGTCGAGGGACATTGGAAACACCATATATTTT
TRBV6-1,TRBJ1-1,.,.,CASTSSSGGGTEAFF,TGTGCCAGCACATCCTCAAGCGGGGGCGGCACTGAAGCTTTCTTT
TRBV10-2,TRBJ2-1,.,.,CASSESRTGNNEQFF,TGCGCCAGCAGTGAGTCTCGGACCGGAAACAATGAGCAGTTCTTC
TRBV6-4,TRBJ2-1,TRBD2,.,CASSDSGLAGHNEQFF,TGTGCCAGCAGTGACTCGGGACTAGCGGGACACAATGAGCAGTTCTTC
TRBV11-1,TRBJ2-2,.,.,CASSLQGSTGELFF,TGTGCCAGCAGCTTACAGGGAAGCACCGGGGAGCTGTTTTTT
TRBV2,TRBJ1-5,.,.,CASSEIDRTNQPQHF,TGTGCCAGCAGCGAAATTGACAGGACCAATCAGCCCCAGCATTTT
TRBV11-2,TRBJ1-1,.,.,CASSPRGSNTEAFF,TGTGCCAGCAGCCCGCGGGGATCGAACACTGAAGCTTTCTTT
TRBV15,TRBJ1-1,.,.,CATSRAGSAPEAFF,TGTGCCACCAGCAGAGCAGGCTCGGCCCCTGAAGCTTTCTTT
TRBV5-1,TRBJ1-2,.,.,CASSFGEYGYTF,TGCGCCAGCAGCTTCGGAGAATATGGCTACACCTTC
TRBV30,TRBJ2-1,.,.,CAWSLASAYNEQFF,TGTGCCTGGAGTCTAGCGTCCGCCTACAATGAGCAGTTCTTC
TRBV28,TRBJ2-7,TRBD1,.,CASSLTGGASYEQYF,TGTGCCAGCAGTCTCACAGGGGGCGCGTCCTACGAGCAGTACTTC
TRBV28,TRBJ1-2,TRBD1,.,CASSSGQGIHGYTF,TGTGCCAGCAGTTCGGGACAGGGGATTCATGGCTACACCTTC
TRBV4-3,TRBJ2-1,.,.,CASSRQQRGVFNEQFF,TGCGCCAGCAGCCGCCAGCAAAGGGGAGTTTTCAATGAGCAGTTCTTC